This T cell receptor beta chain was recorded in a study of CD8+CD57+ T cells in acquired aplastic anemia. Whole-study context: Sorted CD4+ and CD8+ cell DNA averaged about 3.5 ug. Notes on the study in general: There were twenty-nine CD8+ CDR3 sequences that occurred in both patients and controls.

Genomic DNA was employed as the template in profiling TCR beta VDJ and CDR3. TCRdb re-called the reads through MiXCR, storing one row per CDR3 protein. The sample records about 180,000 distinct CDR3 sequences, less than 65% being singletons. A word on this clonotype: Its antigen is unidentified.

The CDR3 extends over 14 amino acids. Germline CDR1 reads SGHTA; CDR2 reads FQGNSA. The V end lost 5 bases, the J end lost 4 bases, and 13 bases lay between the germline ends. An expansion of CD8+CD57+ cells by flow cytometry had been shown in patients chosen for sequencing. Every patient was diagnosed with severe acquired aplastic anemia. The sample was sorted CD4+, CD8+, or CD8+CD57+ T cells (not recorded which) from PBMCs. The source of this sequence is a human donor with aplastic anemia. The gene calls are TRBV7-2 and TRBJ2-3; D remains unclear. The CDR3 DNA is TGTGCCAGCAGCATAATATTGGGTCCAGATACGCAGTATTTT. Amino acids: CASSIILGPDTQYF.